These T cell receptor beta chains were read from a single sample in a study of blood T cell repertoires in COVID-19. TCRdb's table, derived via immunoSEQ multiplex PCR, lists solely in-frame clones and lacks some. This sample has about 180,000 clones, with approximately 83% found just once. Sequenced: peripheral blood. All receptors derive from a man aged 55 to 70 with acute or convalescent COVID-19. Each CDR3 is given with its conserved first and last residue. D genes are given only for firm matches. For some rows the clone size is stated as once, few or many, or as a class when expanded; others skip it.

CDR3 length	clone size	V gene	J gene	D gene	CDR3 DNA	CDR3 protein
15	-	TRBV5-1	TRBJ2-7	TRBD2	TGCGCCAGCAGCCCCCCGCTAGCGGGAGCGGGGGAGCAGTACTTC	CASSPPLAGAGEQYF
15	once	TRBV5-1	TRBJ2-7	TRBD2	TGCGCCAGCAGCTTCCTAGCGGGAGAGTCCTACGAGCAGTACTTC	CASSFLAGESYEQYF
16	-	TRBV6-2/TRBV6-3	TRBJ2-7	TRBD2	TGTGCCAGCAGTTACTCGAGCCTAGCGGGAAACTACGAGCAGTACTTC	CASSYSSLAGNYEQYF
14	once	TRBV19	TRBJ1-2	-	TGTGCCAGTAGTATAGGGGTCGCGGACTATGGCTACACCTTC	CASSIGVADYGYTF
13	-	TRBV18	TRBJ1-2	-	TGTGCCAGCTCACCATCCGCGCTCTATGGCTACACCTTC	CASSPSALYGYTF
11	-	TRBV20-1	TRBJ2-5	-	TGCAGTGCTTGGGCCCAAGAGACCCAGTACTTC	CSAWAQETQYF
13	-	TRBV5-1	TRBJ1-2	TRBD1	TGCGCCAGCAGCCTGGACAGGCCTTATGGCTACACCTTC	CASSLDRPYGYTF
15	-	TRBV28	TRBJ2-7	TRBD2	TGTGCCAGCAGGCTTAGCGGGGGGCCCCCCGGAGAGCAGTACTTC	CASRLSGGPPGEQYF
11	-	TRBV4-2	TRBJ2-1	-	TGTGCCAGCGCCAACGGGGGTCGGCAGTTCTTC	CASANGGRQFF
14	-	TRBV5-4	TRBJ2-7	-	TGTGCCAGCAGCCCCGGACAATGGGCCTACGAGCAGTACTTC	CASSPGQWAYEQYF
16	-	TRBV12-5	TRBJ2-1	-	TGTGCTAGTGCCGGAGGAACTAGCCTCCCCCACAATGAGCAGTTCTTC	CASAGGTSLPHNEQFF
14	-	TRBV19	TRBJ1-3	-	TGTGCCAGTAGTTTTCGAGGCTCTGGAAACACCATATATTTT	CASSFRGSGNTIYF
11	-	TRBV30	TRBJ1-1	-	TGTGCCTGGGTTGAGACTTCTATAGCTTTCTTT	CAWVETSIAFF
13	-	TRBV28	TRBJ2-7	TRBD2	TGTGCCAGCAGTGCCAAACTAGCGGGAGGGTGGTACTTC	CASSAKLAGGWYF
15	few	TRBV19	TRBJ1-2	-	TGTGCCAGTAGTCCAGGACAGATGATAAACTATGGCTACACCTTC	CASSPGQMINYGYTF
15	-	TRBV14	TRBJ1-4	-	TGTGCCAGCAGCCAAGCCAGGGGCACTAATGAAAAACTGTTTTTT	CASSQARGTNEKLFF
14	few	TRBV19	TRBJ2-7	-	TGTGCCAGTACCCACCGGTCCCTATCCTACGAGCAGTACTTC	CASTHRSLSYEQYF
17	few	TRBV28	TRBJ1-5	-	TGTGCCAGCAGTCCCTCGGACAGTTCAATCCGTGAGCAGCCCCAGCATTTT	CASSPSDSSIREQPQHF
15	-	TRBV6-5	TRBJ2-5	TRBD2	TGTGCCAGCAGTTACTCGGCGGGGGACCAAGAGACCCAGTACTTC	CASSYSAGDQETQYF
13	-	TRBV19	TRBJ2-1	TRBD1	TGTGCCAGTAGTGTCTGGGACAGCAATGAGCAGTTCTTC	CASSVWDSNEQFF
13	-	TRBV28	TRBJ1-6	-	TGTGCCTCGGGGGTTACTTATAATTCACCCCTCCACTTT	CASGVTYNSPLHF
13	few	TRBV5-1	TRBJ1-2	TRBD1	TGCGCCAGCAGCTTGGAGCAGGGGGCAGGCTACACCTTC	CASSLEQGAGYTF
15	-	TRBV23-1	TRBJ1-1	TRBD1	TGCGCCAGCAGTCAGGGGACAGCGACGAACACTGAAGCTTTCTTT	CASSQGTATNTEAFF
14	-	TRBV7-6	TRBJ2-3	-	TGTGCCAGCAGCTTAGGGACTTACACAGATACGCAGTATTTT	CASSLGTYTDTQYF
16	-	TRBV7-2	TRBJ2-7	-	TGTGCCAGCAGCTTATTGGGCGGGGTTGTGTCCTACGAGCAGTACTTC	CASSLLGGVVSYEQYF
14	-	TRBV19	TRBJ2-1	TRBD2	TGTGCCACACAGCGGGAGAGCTCCTACAATGAGCAGTTCTTC	CATQRESSYNEQFF
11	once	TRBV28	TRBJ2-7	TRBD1	TGTGCCACGGGACAGGTCTACGAGCAGTACTTC	CATGQVYEQYF
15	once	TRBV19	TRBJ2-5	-	TGTGCCAGTAGTATAGATACAGTTGGTGTGGAGACCCAGTACTTC	CASSIDTVGVETQYF
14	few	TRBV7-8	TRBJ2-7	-	TGTGCCAGCAGCTGGTCAGGGGAGTCCTACGAGCAGTACTTC	CASSWSGESYEQYF
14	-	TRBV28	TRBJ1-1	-	TGTGCCAGCAGAAGAGCGGGGATGAACACTGAAGCTTTCTTT	CASRRAGMNTEAFF
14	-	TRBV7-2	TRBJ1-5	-	TGTGCCAGCAGCTTTAGGGAGGGCAATCAGCCCCAGCATTTT	CASSFREGNQPQHF
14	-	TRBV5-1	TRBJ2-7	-	TGCGCCAGCAGCATAACAGGGAACTGGGACGAGCAGTACTTC	CASSITGNWDEQYF
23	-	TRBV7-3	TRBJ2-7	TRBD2	TGTGCCAGCAGCTTAAGTCCCCGGGGGACTAGCGGGAGATTCCGAATGAAACCCTACGAGCAGTACTTC	CASSLSPRGTSGRFRMKPYEQYF
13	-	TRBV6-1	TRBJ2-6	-	TGTGCCAGCTTCTACTCTGGGGCCAACGTCCTGACTTTC	CASFYSGANVLTF
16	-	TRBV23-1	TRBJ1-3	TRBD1	TGCGCCAGCAGTCAACAGGGACAGGGGACGCGGAACACCATATATTTT	CASSQQGQGTRNTIYF
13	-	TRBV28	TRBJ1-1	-	TGTGCCAGCAGTTCACCTGACAGCCTGGGAGCTTTCTTT	CASSSPDSLGAFF
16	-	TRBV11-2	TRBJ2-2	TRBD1	TGTGCCAGCAGCATGAGACAGGGGGCATACGGCGGGGAGCTGTTTTTT	CASSMRQGAYGGELFF
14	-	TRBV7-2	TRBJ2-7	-	TGTGCCAGCAGCCTCCGGGTCCTCGCCACTGAGCAGTACTTC	CASSLRVLATEQYF
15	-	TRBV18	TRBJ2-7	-	TGTGCCAGCTCACCACCTAGTGGACACCCCTACGAGCAGTACTTC	CASSPPSGHPYEQYF
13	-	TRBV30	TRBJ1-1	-	TGTGCCTGGAGGCGACTAGATTGGACTGAAGCTTTCTTT	CAWRRLDWTEAFF
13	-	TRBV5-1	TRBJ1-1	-	TGCGCCAGCAGCCCAATGCCCGGGACAGAAGCTTTCTTT	CASSPMPGTEAFF
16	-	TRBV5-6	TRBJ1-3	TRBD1	TGTGCCAGCAGCAGAGGACAGGTCAACTCTGGAAACACCATATATTTT	CASSRGQVNSGNTIYF
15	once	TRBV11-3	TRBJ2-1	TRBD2	TGTGCCAGCAGCGGCGGCGGGAGTAAGATCGATGAGCAGTTCTTC	CASSGGGSKIDEQFF